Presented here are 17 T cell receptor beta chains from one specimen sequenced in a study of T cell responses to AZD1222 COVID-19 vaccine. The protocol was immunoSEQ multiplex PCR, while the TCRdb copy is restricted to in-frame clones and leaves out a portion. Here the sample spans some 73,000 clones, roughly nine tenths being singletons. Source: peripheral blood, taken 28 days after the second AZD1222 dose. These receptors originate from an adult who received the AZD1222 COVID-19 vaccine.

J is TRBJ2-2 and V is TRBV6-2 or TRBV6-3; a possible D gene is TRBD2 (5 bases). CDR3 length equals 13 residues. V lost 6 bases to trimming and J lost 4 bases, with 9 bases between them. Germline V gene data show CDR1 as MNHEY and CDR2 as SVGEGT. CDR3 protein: CASSPGSTGELFF. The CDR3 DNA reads TGTGCCAGCAGCCCTGGGAGCACCGGGGAGCTGTTTTTT.

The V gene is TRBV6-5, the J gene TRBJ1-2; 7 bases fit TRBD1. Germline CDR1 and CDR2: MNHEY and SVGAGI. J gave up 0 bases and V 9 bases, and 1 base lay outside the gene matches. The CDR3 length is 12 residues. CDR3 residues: CASTGANYGYTF. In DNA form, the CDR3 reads TGTGCCAGTACAGGGGCTAACTATGGCTACACCTTC.

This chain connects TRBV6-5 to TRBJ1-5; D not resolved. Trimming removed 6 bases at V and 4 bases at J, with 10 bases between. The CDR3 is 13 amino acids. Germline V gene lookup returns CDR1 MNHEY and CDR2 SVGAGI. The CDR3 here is CASSLTVNQPQHF. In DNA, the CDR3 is TGTGCCAGCAGCCTCACGGTTAATCAGCCCCAGCATTTT.

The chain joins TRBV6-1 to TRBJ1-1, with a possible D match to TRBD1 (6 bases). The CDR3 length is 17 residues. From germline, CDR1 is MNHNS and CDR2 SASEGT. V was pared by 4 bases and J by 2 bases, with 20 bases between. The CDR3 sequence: CASSATGWGNRNTEAFF. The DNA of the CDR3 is TGTGCCAGCAGTGCCACAGGGTGGGGGAATCGAAACACTGAAGCTTTCTTT.

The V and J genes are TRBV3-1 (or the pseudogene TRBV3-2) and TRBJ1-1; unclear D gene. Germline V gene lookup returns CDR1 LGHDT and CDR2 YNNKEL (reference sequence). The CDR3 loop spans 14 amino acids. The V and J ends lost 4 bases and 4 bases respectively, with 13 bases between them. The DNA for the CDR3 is TGTGCCAGCAGCCCCAGAGGGATGAGCACTGAAGCTTTCTTT. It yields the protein CASSPRGMSTEAFF.

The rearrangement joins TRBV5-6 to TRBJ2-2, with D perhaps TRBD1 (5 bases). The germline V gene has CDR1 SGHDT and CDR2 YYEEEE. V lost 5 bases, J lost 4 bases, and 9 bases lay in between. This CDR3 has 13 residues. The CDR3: CASSWGSTGELFF. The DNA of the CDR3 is TGTGCCAGCAGTTGGGGCTCCACCGGGGAGCTGTTTTTT.

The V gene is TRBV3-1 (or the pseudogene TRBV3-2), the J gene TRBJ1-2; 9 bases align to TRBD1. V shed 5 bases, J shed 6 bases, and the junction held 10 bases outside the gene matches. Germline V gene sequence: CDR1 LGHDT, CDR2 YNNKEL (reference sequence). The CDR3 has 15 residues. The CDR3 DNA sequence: TGTGCCAGCAGCGAACATTCGGGACAGGGTAATGGCTACACCTTC. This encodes CASSEHSGQGNGYTF.

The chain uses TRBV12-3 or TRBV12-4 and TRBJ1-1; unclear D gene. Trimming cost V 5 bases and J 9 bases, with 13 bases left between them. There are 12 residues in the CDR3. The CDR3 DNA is TGTGCCAGCAGTGGGGATTGGGGTAAAGCTTTCTTT. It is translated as CASSGDWGKAFF.

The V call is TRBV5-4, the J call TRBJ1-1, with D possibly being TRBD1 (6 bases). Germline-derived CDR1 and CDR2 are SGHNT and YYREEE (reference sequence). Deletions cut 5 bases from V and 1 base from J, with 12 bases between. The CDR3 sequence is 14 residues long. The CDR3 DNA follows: TGTGCCAGCAGTTTCCCGGGACAGAACACTGAAGCTTTCTTT. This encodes CASSFPGQNTEAFF.

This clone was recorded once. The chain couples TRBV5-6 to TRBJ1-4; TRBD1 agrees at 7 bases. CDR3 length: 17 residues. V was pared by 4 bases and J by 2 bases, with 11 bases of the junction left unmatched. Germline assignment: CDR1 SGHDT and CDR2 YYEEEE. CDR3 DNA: TGTGCCAGCAGCCCGGCGCTGACAGGGAACACTAATGAAAAACTGTTTTTT. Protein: CASSPALTGNTNEKLFF.

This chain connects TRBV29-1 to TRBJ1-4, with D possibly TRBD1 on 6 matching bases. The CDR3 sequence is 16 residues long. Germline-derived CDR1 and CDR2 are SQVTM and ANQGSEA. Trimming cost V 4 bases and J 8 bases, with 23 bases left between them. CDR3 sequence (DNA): TGCAGCGTTGGAGGGCGCAGGGGCTCTCCCTCAGAAAAACTGTTTTTT. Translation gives CSVGGRRGSPSEKLFF.

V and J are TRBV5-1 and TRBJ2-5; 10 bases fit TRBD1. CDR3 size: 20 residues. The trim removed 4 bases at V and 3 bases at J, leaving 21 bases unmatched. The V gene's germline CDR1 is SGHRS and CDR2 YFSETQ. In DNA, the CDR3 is TGCGCCAGCAGCCCCCTCAGGACGGGACAGGGGTCAGTTGGTAAAGAGACCCAGTACTTC. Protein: CASSPLRTGQGSVGKETQYF.

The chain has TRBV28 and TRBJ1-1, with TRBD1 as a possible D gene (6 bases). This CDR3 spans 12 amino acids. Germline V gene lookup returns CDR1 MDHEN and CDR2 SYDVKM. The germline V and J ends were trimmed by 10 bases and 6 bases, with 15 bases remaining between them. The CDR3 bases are TGTGCCATCTTTACAGGGTCTGCTGAAGCTTTCTTT. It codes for CAIFTGSAEAFF.

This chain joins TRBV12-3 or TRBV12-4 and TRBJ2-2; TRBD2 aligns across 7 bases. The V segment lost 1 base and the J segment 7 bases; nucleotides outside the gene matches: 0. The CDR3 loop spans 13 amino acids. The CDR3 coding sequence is TGTGCCAGCAGTTTAGGGGAGGGCGGGGAGCTGTTTTTT. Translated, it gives CASSLGEGGELFF.

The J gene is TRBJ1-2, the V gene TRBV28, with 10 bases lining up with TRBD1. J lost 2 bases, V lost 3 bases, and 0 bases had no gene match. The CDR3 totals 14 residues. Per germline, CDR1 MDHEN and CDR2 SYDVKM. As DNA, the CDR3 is TGTGCCAGCAGTTTGGGACAGGGGAACTATGGCTACACCTTC. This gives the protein CASSLGQGNYGYTF.

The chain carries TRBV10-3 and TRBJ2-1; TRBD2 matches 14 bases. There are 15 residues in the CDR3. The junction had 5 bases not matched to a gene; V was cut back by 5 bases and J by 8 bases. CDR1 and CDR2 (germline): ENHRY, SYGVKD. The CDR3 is CAISTGLAGGDEQFF. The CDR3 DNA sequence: TGTGCCATCAGTACCGGACTAGCGGGGGGTGATGAGCAGTTCTTC.

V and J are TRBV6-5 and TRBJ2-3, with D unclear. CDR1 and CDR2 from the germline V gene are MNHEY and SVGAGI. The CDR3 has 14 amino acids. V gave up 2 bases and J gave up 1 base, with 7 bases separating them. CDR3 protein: CASSYGHGTDTQYF. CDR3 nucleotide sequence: TGTGCCAGCAGTTACGGGCACGGCACAGATACGCAGTATTTT.